This T cell receptor (beta chain) was profiled in a study of T cells in Graves' hyperthyroidism and ophthalmopathy. The wider study: Peripheral blood samples were taken at initial diagnosis, prior to any treatment.

This clonotype has at least ten counts. What it binds is not known. Findings and caveats of the study: Ophthalmopathy and stable hyperthyroidism were told apart by a 13 V-J model. Blood held most thyroid clonotypes expanded above 0.001 frequency.

Trimming removed 5 bases from V and 1 base from J; junction bases left unmatched: 7. From germline, CDR1 is MNHEY and CDR2 SMNVEV (reference sequence). The CDR3 totals 16 residues. The diagnoses drew upon clinical symptoms, serum thyroxine and TRAb, thyroid ultrasound and orbital computed tomography. Amplified regions were TCR beta CDR3 sequences from RNA transcripts. During a first-round RT-PCR of the TCR CDR3, the HTBI primer set was used. One entry per CDR3 protein, called by TCRdb with MiXCR from the multiplex PCR reads. The sample consists of about 410,000 distinct CDR3 sequences, roughly 14% of them appearing once.

The receptor was isolated from a man aged 18 to 30 with Graves' ophthalmopathy. The chain recombines TRBV27 with TRBJ2-5, with 10 bases aligning to TRBD2. Sequenced material: blood. The CDR3 sequence: CASSQQASGGQETQYF. CDR3 coding DNA: TGTGCCAGCAGTCAACAGGCTAGCGGGGGCCAAGAGACCCAGTACTTC.